Below, one TCR beta chain is given with its context. Its antigen has not been determined. No quality values exist for individual bases; no much larger clone is one base distant. Only healthy Caucasian donors were included. The twin cohort comprised three pairs of female monozygotic twins, all aged about 18 to 30 years. The RNA used for TCR libraries was isolated from peripheral blood mononuclear cells. These data belong to a study of identical twins (dated by TCRdb to about 2016). For the wider study: The study deep-sequenced TCR alpha and beta repertoires from monozygotic twins, unrelated adults of various ages and cord blood to test whether fetal clonotypes persist. To rule out contamination, replicate twin experiments were performed at different times with different library preparation protocols. What the authors observed across the whole study: Abundant cord blood beta clonotypes carried fewer insertions; young adult naive repertoires showed a weaker similar trend, while memory repertoires showed none. Out-of-frame TCR alpha sharing in monozygotic twins was systematically underestimated by recombination models, whereas sharing between unrelated individuals was in agreement with the recombination models. Zero-insertion analyses could be partly confounded by invariant T cells such as MAIT and iNKT, though diverse VJ usage argued against such confounding for most clonotypes. Compared with coincidental sharing between unrelated individuals, out-of-frame TCR alpha sequences shared between twins showed an excess of sequences with low generation probability. The excess sharing between twins in beta out-of-frame sequences was weaker because fewer shared sequences reduced the signal-to-noise ratio. Because the same donors could not be followed over many years, conclusions were based on cross-sectional statistical analysis.

Receptor libraries were prepared by 5' RACE. The reads were generated on an Illumina HiSeq 2000. Template switching introduced a universal primer binding site; the final cDNA contained a unique molecular identifier, enabling accurate counting of TCR cDNA molecules. Specific primers in the conserved constant-segment region were used to synthesize first-strand cDNA for the TCR alpha and beta chains. To control for contamination, every cDNA library carried two barcodes: a SMART-Mk sample barcode plus Illumina barcodes. Two successive PCR steps introduced TruSeq adapter sequences along with Illumina sample barcodes. TCR alpha and beta cDNA libraries were sequenced on the Illumina HiSeq platform with custom primers. The paper's data handling went like this. Raw reads were processed with MiGEC to extract unique molecular identifiers, and MiXCR was used to determine CDR3 positions. For each individual, recombination models were inferred using an EM algorithm with the repgenHMM and IGoR tools. The analysis of shared clonotypes was done with the tcR package in R, with sharing normalized by the product of cloneset sizes. To study raw recombination free of thymic and clonal selection effects, out-of-frame nonproductive sequences were analyzed. In TCRdb, the public reads were trimmed at Q25 with fastp and aligned with MiXCR, with productive beta chains retained. Each entry is one CDR3 protein sequence, shown with its most common DNA and genes. What appears here as the V and J calls and clone size reflects TCRdb's work, not the paper's. The sample includes hundreds of thousands of distinct CDR3 sequences, with about 20% observed a single time. Approximately 4.3% of the sample is in the top ten clones.

Spanning cysteine to phenylalanine, the CDR3 consists of 15 amino acids. Only the CDR3 region is kept as DNA, spanning 45 bases read in frame from base 1. CDR1 is given as LNHNV and CDR2 as YYDKDF, both from the germline V gene (reference sequence). Compared with germline, V lacks 3 bases and J lacks 5 bases; bases without a gene match: 6. The data were also submitted as part of a second study, on T cells expressing NK-cell markers. Drawing on the second study: TCR beta-chain repertoires were profiled in sorted CD3+CD56+NKG2C+, CD3+CD56+NKG2C- and CD3+CD56-NKG2C+ T-cell subsets from about 8 donors. Among the eight sequenced donors, only one was HCMV-seronegative, while the other seven were HCMV-seropositive. To restrict sorting to alphabetaTCR-expressing T cells, an anti-gammadeltaTCR antibody was added in several experiments. In a handful of donors, the dominant CD3+CD56+NKG2C+ clonotypes were found to rank among the top 10 CD8+ clonotypes and to make up about 1.0-7.5% of CD8+ T cells. Those dominant clonotypes were again the most abundant among CD3+CD56-NKG2C+ cells in four donors, at about 25-60.1%. It remained unclear whether the expanded NKG2C-expressing T cell clones were specific for HCMV antigens. The study sequenced eight donors, all healthy volunteers chosen at random: three men and five women. A commercial ELISA kit detecting HCMV-specific IgG in serum was used to determine HCMV serostatus. For over 5 donors, bulk peripheral blood T-cell repertoires were additionally sequenced from unsorted PBMC. MIGEC was used to demultiplex reads and group reads by UMI, and MiTCR was used to assemble and quantify clonotypes. To exclude erroneous sequences, only TCR cDNA sequences supported by at least two reads were retained. The tcR package was used for downstream repertoire analysis, and clonotypes were matched across fractions by CDR3 nucleotide sequence plus V segment. VDJmatch was used to annotate antigen specificity against VDJdb, with one amino acid substitution in CDR3 permitted.

The origin of this receptor is a woman aged 18-29 years in good health. The chain is encoded by TRBV15 joined to TRBJ2-3, with 9 bases in between that match TRBD2. The specimen sequenced was PBMCs. The nucleotides read TGTGCCACCAGCAGCCGGACTAGCGTGGAAGATACGCAGTATTTT. This gives the protein CATSSRTSVEDTQYF.